This entry concerns a single T cell receptor (beta chain). Its antigen remains unknown. Germline CDR1 reads MNHNY; CDR2 reads SVGAGI (reference sequence). Trimming removed 4 bases from V and 3 bases from J, with 10 bases in between. The CDR3 is made up of 13 amino acids. In the PCR, 60 Vbeta and 13 Jbeta primers were used. The table came from immunoSEQ multiplex PCR; TCRdb's copy has only in-frame clones and leaves some out. The repertoire includes roughly 100,000 clones, roughly three quarters of them detected once, and roughly 9.1% sits in the top ten. This record comes from a study of cytomegalovirus exposure and HLA in healthy donors. Study observations and caveats: Most TCR sequences were rare, but some public TCRs occurred in many donors.

This TCR came from a male donor in good health and CMV-seropositive. The sequencing input was PBMCs. This rearrangement joins TRBV6-6 to TRBJ2-7; unclear D gene. CDR3 sequence reads: CASSWQSFYEQYF. The CDR3 nucleotides are TGTGCCAGCAGTTGGCAGTCCTTCTACGAGCAGTACTTC.